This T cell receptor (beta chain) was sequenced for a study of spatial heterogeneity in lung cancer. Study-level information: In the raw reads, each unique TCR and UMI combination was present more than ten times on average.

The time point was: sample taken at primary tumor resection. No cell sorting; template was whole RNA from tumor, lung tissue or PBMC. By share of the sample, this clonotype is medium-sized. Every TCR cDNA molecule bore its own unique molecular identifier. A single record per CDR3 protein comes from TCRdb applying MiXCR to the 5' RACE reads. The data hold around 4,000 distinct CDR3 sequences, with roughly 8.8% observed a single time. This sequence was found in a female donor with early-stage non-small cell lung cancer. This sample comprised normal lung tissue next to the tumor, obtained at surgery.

The DNA for the CDR3 is TGTGCCAGCAGCTTGGGGACCGAGGGTACGCAGTATTTT. Translated, it gives CASSLGTEGTQYF. The chain is built from TRBV7-9 and TRBJ2-3; D tentatively reads TRBD1 or TRBD2 (5 bases each). Trimming stripped 3 bases from V and 8 bases from J, with 12 bases between. CDR1 and CDR2 from the germline V gene are SEHNR and FQNEAQ (reference sequence). The CDR3 has 13 residues. The full variable domain, its missing parts supplied by reference TRBV7-9 and TRBJ2-3, is DTGVSQNPRHKITKRGQNVTFRCDPISEHNRLYWYRQTLGQGPEFLTYFQNEAQLEKSRLLSDRFSAERPKGSFSTLEIQRTEQGDSAMYLCASSLGTEGTQYFGPGTRLTVL.